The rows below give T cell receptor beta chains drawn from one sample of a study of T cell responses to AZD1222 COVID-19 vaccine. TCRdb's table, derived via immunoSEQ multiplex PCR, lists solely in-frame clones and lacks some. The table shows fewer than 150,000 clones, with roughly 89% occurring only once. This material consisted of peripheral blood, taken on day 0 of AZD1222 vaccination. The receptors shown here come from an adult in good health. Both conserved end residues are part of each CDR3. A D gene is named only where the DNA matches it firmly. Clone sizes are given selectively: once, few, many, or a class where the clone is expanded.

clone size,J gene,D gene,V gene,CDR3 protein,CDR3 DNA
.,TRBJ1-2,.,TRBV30,CAWTPGGGYTF,TGTGCCTGGACCCCGGGAGGCGGCTACACCTTC
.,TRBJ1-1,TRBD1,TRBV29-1,CSVEGDQGAHTEAFF,TGCAGCGTTGAAGGGGATCAGGGGGCCCACACTGAAGCTTTCTTT
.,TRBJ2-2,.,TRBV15,CATSRGIPPANTGELFF,TGTGCCACCAGCAGGGGTATTCCACCAGCGAACACCGGGGAGCTGTTTTTT
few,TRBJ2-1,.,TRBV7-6,CASSLVSGGRSYNEQFF,TGTGCCAGCAGCTTAGTTTCAGGGGGGCGCTCCTACAATGAGCAGTTCTTC
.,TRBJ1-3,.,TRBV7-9,CASSALGGDF,TGTGCCAGCAGCGCCTTAGGGGGAGATTTT
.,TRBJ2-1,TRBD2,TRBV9,CASSVGLAGDEQFF,TGTGCCAGCAGCGTGGGACTAGCGGGAGATGAGCAGTTCTTC
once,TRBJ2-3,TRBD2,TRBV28,CASSWTSGRAADTQYF,TGTGCCAGCAGTTGGACTAGCGGGAGGGCAGCAGATACGCAGTATTTT
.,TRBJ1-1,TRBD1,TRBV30,CAWSVIQGARSEAFF,TGTGCCTGGAGTGTAATACAGGGGGCGAGGTCTGAAGCTTTCTTT
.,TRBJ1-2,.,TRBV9,CASSPGPQGGYTF,TGTGCCAGCAGCCCGGGGCCCCAGGGGGGCTACACCTTC
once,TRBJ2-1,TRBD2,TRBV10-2,CASSLAGGNYNEQFF,TGCGCCAGCAGTCTTGCGGGGGGAAACTACAATGAGCAGTTCTTC
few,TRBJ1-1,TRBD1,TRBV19,CASNPPGQGLSAEAFF,TGTGCCAGTAATCCTCCGGGACAGGGGCTATCCGCTGAAGCTTTCTTT
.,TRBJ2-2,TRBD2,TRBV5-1,CASSLDPGLASTGELFF,TGCGCCAGCAGCTTGGACCCTGGACTAGCGAGTACCGGGGAGCTGTTTTTT
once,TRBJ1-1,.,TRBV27,CASSPTAGTLNTEAFF,TGTGCCAGCAGCCCAACCGCCGGGACATTGAACACTGAAGCTTTCTTT
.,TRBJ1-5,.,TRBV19,CASSMGLNQPQHF,TGTGCCAGTAGTATGGGGCTGAATCAGCCCCAGCATTTT
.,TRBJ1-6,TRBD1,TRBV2,CASSSGTVPGGNSPLHF,TGTGCCAGCAGCTCCGGGACAGTACCCGGAGGTAATTCACCCCTCCACTTT
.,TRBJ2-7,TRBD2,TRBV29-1,CSVAGVGDYEQYF,TGCAGCGTAGCGGGAGTAGGGGACTACGAGCAGTACTTC
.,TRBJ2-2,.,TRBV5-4,CASSLVGRGTNTGELFF,TGTGCCAGCAGCTTGGTAGGTCGGGGAACGAACACCGGGGAGCTGTTTTTT
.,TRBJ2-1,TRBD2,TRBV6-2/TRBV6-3,CASRYTSGGGSYNEQFF,TGTGCCAGCAGATACACTAGCGGGGGGGGATCCTACAATGAGCAGTTCTTC
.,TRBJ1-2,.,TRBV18,CASSLDSFYGYTF,TGTGCCAGCTCCCTTGACAGCTTTTATGGCTACACCTTC
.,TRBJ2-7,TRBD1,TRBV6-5,CASSTPGTGGGQYF,TGTGCCAGCAGTACCCCCGGGACAGGGGGCGGGCAGTACTTC
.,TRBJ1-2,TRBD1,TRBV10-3,CAISDLTTGIHLGYTF,TGTGCCATCAGTGACTTAACGACAGGGATACACCTTGGCTACACCTTC
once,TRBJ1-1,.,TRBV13,CASSSPLTDREAFF,TGTGCCAGCAGCTCCCCTTTGACGGACAGAGAAGCTTTCTTT
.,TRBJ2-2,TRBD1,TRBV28,CASVTGWNTGELFF,TGTGCCAGCGTGACAGGGTGGAACACCGGGGAGCTGTTTTTT
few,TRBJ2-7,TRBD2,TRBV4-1,CASSQSGTSGFYEQYF,TGCGCCAGCAGCCAATCCGGGACTAGCGGTTTCTACGAGCAGTACTTC
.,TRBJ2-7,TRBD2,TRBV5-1,CASRSGTSGYEQYF,TGCGCCAGCAGGTCCGGGACTAGTGGCTACGAGCAGTACTTC
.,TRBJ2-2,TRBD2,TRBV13,CASSSSGWRNTGELFF,TGTGCCAGCAGCTCTAGCGGGTGGCGGAACACCGGGGAGCTGTTTTTT
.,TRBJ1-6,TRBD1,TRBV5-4,CASSRTGDNSYNSPLHF,TGTGCCAGCAGCCGGACAGGGGATAACTCCTATAATTCACCCCTCCACTTT
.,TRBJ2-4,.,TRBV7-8,CASSWGLEGQTYF,TGTGCCAGCAGTTGGGGATTGGAGGGACAGACGTACTTC
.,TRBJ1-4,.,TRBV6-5,CASTVIRGGNEKLFF,TGTGCCAGCACGGTTATAAGGGGCGGGAATGAAAAACTGTTTTTT
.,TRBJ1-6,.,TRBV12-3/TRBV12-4,CASSFSRSSPLHF,TGTGCCAGCAGTTTTTCCAGGAGCTCACCCCTCCACTTT
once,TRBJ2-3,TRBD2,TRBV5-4,CASSSQLAGDQDTQYF,TGTGCCAGCAGCTCCCAACTAGCGGGAGACCAAGATACGCAGTATTTT
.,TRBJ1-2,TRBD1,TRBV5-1,CASSSPQGNVNGYTF,TGCGCCAGCAGCTCGCCACAGGGGAACGTTAATGGCTACACCTTC
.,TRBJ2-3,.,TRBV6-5,CASSQTGSSDTQYF,TGTGCCAGCAGCCAAACAGGGAGCTCAGATACGCAGTATTTT
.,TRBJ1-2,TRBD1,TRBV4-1,CASSQDGQGVAYGYTF,TGCGCCAGCAGCCAAGATGGACAGGGGGTTGCCTATGGCTACACCTTC
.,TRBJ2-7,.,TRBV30,CAWARSYEQYF,TGTGCCTGGGCGCGTTCCTACGAGCAGTACTTC
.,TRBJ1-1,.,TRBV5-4,CASSLDFGRAVNTEAFF,TGTGCCAGCAGCTTGGACTTCGGCCGCGCGGTGAACACTGAAGCTTTCTTT
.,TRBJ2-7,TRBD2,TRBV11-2,CASSSLGGSYEQYF,TGTGCCAGCAGCTCCCTCGGCGGGAGTTACGAGCAGTACTTC
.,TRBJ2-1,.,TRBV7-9,CASSFRGTHNEQFF,TGTGCCAGCAGCTTCCGGGGGACACACAATGAGCAGTTCTTC
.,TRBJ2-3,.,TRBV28,CASSFSDTQYF,TGTGCCAGCAGTTTTTCAGATACGCAGTATTTT
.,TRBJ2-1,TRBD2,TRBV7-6,CASSLTLAGGSYNEQFF,TGTGCCAGCAGCTTAACGTTAGCGGGAGGGTCCTACAATGAGCAGTTCTTC
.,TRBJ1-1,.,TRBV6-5,CASIIDTPGTEAFF,TGTGCCAGCATTATTGACACCCCCGGGACTGAAGCTTTCTTT
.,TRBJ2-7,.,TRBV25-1,CASSGVGAGNYEQYF,TGTGCCAGCAGCGGGGTCGGCGCGGGCAATTACGAGCAGTACTTC
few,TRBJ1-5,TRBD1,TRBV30,CAWSVDRDQPQHF,TGTGCCTGGAGTGTGGACAGGGATCAGCCCCAGCATTTT
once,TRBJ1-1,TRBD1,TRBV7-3,CASSQDRVSTEAFF,TGTGCCAGCAGTCAAGACAGGGTAAGCACTGAAGCTTTCTTT
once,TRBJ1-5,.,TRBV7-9,CASSQVGGTGNQPQHF,TGTGCCAGCAGCCAGGTGGGGGGAACGGGCAATCAGCCCCAGCATTTT
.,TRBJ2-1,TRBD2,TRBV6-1,CASSEFDSGRGNEQFF,TGTGCCAGCAGTGAATTTGATAGCGGGCGGGGGAATGAGCAGTTCTTC
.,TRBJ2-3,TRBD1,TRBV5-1,CASSEDRWDVTQYF,TGCGCCAGCAGCGAGGACAGGTGGGACGTTACGCAGTATTTT
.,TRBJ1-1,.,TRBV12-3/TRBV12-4,CASSTDVRSEAFF,TGTGCCAGCAGTACGGACGTCAGGAGTGAAGCTTTCTTT
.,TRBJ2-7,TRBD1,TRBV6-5,CASSYFSWDRAYEQYF,TGTGCCAGCAGTTACTTTAGTTGGGACAGGGCCTACGAGCAGTACTTC
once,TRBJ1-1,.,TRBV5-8,CASSLFNTEAFF,TGTGCCAGCAGCTTGTTTAACACTGAAGCTTTCTTT
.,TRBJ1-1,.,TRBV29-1,CSAHAGRGLTEAFF,TGCAGCGCCCATGCCGGTAGGGGACTCACTGAAGCTTTCTTT
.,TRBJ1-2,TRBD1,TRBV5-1,CASSSGQAPNYGYTF,TGCGCCAGCAGCTCTGGACAGGCCCCCAACTATGGCTACACCTTC
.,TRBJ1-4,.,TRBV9,CASSPGGPNEKLFF,TGTGCCAGCAGCCCCGGCGGGCCGAATGAAAAACTGTTTTTT
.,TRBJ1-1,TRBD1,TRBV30,CAWSRKGQGKGNTEAFF,TGTGCCTGGAGTAGGAAGGGACAGGGAAAGGGGAACACTGAAGCTTTCTTT
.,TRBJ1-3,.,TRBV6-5,CASRYSGNTIYF,TGTGCCAGCAGGTACAGCGGAAACACCATATATTTT